This is a list of T cell receptor beta chains from one sample in a study of cytomegalovirus exposure and HLA in healthy donors. Measured with immunoSEQ multiplex PCR; TCRdb has only the in-frame clones, and not every one. The top ten clones hold 1% to 1.2% of a sample with 200,000 or so clones, just over 90% of them seen once. The specimen sequenced was PBMCs. The source is a woman between 18 and 30 years old in good health and CMV-seronegative. Each CDR3 is given with its conserved first and last residue. D genes are given only for firm matches. Expanded clones are given a class, and other clones once, few, many or no size at all.

TRBJ1-4 . TRBV6-1 . TGTGCCAGCAGCCCATCCGGTACAGGAAAACTGTTTTTT CASSPSGTGKLFF
TRBJ2-3 TRBD2 TRBV11-2 . TGTGCCAGCAGCTTAGGGTCTGCTAGCGGAAATACGCAGTATTTT CASSLGSASGNTQYF
TRBJ2-1 TRBD2 TRBV10-3 . TGTGCCATCTCGCCGGGAGGGCTTTACAATGAGCAGTTCTTC CAISPGGLYNEQFF
TRBJ1-1 . TRBV28 once TGTGCCAGCAGTTCCATCCGACAGGAGAGGAACACTGAAGCTTTCTTT CASSSIRQERNTEAFF
TRBJ2-1 TRBD2 TRBV5-1 . TGCGCCAGCAGCTCAGGACTAGCGGGAGGGCCTTTGAATGAGCAGTTCTTC CASSSGLAGGPLNEQFF
TRBJ1-2 TRBD1 TRBV27 . TGTGCCAGCAGTTCGGACAGGGGCCCGGACTATGGCTACACCTTC CASSSDRGPDYGYTF
TRBJ1-2 TRBD1 TRBV27 once TGTGCCAGCAGTCCAGGGACAGGGCCCTTACCCTATGGCTACACCTTC CASSPGTGPLPYGYTF
TRBJ1-4 TRBD1 TRBV29-1 . TGCAGCGTTGAAGAGTTTGGGACAGGCGGGGAAAAACTGTTTTTT CSVEEFGTGGEKLFF
TRBJ1-2 TRBD1 TRBV4-2 . TGTGCCAGCAGTCCTCCGGAGGGGGCGACAGGGGGCTTCTATGGCTACACCTTC CASSPPEGATGGFYGYTF
TRBJ2-7 . TRBV27 . TGTGCCAGCAGTGAGACCGTGGGGGCTTCCTACGAGCAGTACTTC CASSETVGASYEQYF
TRBJ1-1 TRBD1 TRBV11-2 . TGTGCCAGCAGCTTAGGCAAAGCCTCAGGGGGAAACACTGAAGCTTTCTTT CASSLGKASGGNTEAFF